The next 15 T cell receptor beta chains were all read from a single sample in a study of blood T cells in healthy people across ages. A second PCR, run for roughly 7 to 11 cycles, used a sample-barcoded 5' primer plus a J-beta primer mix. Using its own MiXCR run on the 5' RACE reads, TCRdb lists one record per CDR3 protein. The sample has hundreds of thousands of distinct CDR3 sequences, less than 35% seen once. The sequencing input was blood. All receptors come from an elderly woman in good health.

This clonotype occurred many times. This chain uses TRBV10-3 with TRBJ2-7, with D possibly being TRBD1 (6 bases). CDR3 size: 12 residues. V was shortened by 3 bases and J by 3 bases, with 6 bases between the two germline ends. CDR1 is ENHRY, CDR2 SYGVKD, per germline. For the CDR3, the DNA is TGTGCCATCAGTGAACAGGGCTACGAGCAGTACTTC. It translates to CAISEQGYEQYF.

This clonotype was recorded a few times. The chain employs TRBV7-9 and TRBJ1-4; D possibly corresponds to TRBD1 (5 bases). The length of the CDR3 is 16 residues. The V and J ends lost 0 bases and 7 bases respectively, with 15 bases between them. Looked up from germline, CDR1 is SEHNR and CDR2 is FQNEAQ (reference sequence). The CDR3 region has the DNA TGTGCCAGCAGCTTAGCGCTTTCAGGGTTTACTGAAAAACTGTTTTTT. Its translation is CASSLALSGFTEKLFF.

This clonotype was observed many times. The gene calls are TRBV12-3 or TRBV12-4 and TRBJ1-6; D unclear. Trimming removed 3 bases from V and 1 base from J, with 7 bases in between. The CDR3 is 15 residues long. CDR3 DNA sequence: TGTGCCAGCAGTTTGTCAGGTTCCTATAATTCACCCCTCCACTTT. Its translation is CASSLSGSYNSPLHF.

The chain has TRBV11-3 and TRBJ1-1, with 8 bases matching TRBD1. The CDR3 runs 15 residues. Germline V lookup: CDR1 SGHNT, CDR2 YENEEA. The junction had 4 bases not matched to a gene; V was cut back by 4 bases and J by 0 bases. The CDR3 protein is CASSSTGVVNTEAFF. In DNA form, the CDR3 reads TGTGCCAGCAGCTCGACAGGGGTTGTGAACACTGAAGCTTTCTTT. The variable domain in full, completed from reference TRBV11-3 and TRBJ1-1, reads EAGVVQSPRYKIIEKKQPVAFWCNPISGHNTLYWYLQNLGQGPELLIRYENEEAVDDSQLPKDRFSAERLKGVDSTLKIQPAELGDSAVYLCASSSTGVVNTEAFFGQGTRLTVV.

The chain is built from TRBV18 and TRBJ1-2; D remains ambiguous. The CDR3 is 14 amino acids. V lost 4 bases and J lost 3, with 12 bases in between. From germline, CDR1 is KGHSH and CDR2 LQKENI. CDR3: CASSRGPIDYGYTF. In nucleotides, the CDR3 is TGTGCCAGCTCACGAGGACCGATTGACTATGGCTACACCTTC.

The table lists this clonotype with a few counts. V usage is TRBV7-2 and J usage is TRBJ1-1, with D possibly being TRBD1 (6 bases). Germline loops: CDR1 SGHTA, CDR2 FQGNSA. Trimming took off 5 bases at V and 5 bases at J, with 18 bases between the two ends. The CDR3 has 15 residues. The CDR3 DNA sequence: TGTGCCAGCAGCAATCCGCAGGTGAGGGGGACTGAAGCTTTCTTT. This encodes CASSNPQVRGTEAFF.

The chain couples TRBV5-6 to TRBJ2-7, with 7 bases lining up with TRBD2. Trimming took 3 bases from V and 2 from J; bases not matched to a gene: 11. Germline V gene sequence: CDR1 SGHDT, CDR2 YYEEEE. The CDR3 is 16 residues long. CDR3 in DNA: TGTGCCAGCAGCTCCAAAACGGCTAGCGGAGCCTACGAGCAGTACTTC. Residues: CASSSKTASGAYEQYF.

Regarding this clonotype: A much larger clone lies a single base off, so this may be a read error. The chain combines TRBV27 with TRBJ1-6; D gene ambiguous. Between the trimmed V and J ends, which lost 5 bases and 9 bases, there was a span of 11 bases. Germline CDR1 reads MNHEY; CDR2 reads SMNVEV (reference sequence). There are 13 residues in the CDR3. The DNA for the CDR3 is TGTGCCAGCAGTGCGCCGGCGGGTTCACCCCTCCACTTT. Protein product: CASSAPAGSPLHF.

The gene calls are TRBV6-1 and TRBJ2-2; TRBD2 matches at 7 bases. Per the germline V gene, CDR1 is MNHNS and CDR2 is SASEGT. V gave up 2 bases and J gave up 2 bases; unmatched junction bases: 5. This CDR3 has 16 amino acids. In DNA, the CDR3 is TGTGCCAGCAGTGAAATAAGCGGGATAAACACCGGGGAGCTGTTTTTT. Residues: CASSEISGINTGELFF.

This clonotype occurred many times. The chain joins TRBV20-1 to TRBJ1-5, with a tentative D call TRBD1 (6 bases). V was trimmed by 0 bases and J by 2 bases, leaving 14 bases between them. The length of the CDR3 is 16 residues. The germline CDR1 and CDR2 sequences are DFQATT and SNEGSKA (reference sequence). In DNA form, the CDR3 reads TGCAGTGCTAGAGATCCGCTTGGGGGCCGCAATCAGCCCCAGCATTTT. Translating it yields CSARDPLGGRNQPQHF.

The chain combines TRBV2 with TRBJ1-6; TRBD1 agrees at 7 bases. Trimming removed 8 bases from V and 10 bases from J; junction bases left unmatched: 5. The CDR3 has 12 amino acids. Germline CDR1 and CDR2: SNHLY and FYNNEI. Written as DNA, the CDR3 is TGTGCCAGCCAGGGGGAGCGGTCACCCCTCCACTTT. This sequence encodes CASQGERSPLHF.

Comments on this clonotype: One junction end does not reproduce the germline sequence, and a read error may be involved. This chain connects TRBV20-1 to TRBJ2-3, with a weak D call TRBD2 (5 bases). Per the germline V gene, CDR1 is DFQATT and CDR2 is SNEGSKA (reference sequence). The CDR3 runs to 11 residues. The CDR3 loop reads CGARRGDTQYF. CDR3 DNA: TGCGGTGCTAGAAGAGGGGATACGCAGTATTTT.

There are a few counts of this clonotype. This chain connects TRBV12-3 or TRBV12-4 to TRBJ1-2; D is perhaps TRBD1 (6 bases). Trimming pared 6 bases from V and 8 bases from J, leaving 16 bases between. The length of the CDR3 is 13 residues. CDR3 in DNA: TGTGCCAGCAGCCTAGGACAGCTTGGCGGCTACACCTTC. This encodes CASSLGQLGGYTF.

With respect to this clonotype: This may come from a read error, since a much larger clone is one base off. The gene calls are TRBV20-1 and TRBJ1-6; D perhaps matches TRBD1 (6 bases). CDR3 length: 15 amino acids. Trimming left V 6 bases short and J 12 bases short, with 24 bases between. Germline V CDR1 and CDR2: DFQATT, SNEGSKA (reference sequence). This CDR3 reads CSAADTGRGSLPLHF. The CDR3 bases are TGCAGTGCGGCAGATACAGGGAGAGGCAGTTTACCCCTCCACTTT.

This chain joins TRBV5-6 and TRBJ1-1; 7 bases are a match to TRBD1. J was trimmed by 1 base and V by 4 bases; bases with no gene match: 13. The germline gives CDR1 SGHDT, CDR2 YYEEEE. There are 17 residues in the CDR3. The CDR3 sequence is CASSPLAGTEQNTEAFF. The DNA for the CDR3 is TGTGCCAGCAGCCCATTGGCCGGGACAGAACAGAACACTGAAGCTTTCTTT. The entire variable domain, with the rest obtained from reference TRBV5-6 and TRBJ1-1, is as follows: DAGVTQSPTHLIKTRGQQVTLRCSPKSGHDTVSWYQQALGQGPQFIFQYYEEEERQRGNFPDRFSGHQFPNYSSELNVNALLLGDSALYLCASSPLAGTEQNTEAFFGQGTRLTVV.